The 9 T cell receptor beta chains below all came from one sample that was sequenced in a study of T cell responses to AZD1222 COVID-19 vaccine. TCRdb's copy holds only in-frame clones and misses some; the assay was immunoSEQ multiplex PCR. The table has 150,000 to 200,000 clones, 88% seen once. Sequences were derived from peripheral blood, sampled 28 days after the second AZD1222 dose. These receptors all stem from an adult who received the AZD1222 COVID-19 vaccine.

The chain combines TRBV19 with TRBJ2-2; 7 nucleotides agree with TRBD1. From germline, CDR1 is LNHDA and CDR2 SQIVND (reference sequence). This CDR3 spans 15 amino acids. Trimming took 6 bases from V and 5 from J; bases not matched to a gene: 9. The CDR3 DNA sequence: TGTGCCAGTAGGTCTACAGGGGTTATTACCGGGGAGCTGTTTTTT. It is translated as CASRSTGVITGELFF.

V usage is TRBV6-5 and J usage is TRBJ1-1; TRBD1 matches at 9 bases. The germline CDR1 and CDR2 sequences are MNHEY and SVGAGI. The trim removed 3 bases at V and 6 bases at J, leaving 5 bases unmatched. This CDR3 region has 14 residues. In nucleotides, the CDR3 is TGTGCCAGCAGTTATGGGGACAGGGAGTCTGAAGCTTTCTTT. It is translated as CASSYGDRESEAFF.

The chain recombines TRBV6-2 or TRBV6-3 with TRBJ1-4; 8 nucleotides align to TRBD1. Germline values: CDR1 MNHEY, CDR2 SVGEGT. The ends lost 2 bases at V and 8 bases at J; junction bases unmatched: 16. This CDR3 has 18 residues. Here the CDR3 DNA reads TGTGCCAGCAGTTACACCCCCGCGGACAGGGTGGGGTCCGAAAAACTGTTTTTT. As protein: CASSYTPADRVGSEKLFF.

V and J are TRBV7-8 and TRBJ2-5; no firm D call. Trimming removed 1 base at V and 8 bases at J, with 5 bases between. CDR3 length: 11 amino acids. Germline loops: CDR1 SGHVS, CDR2 FQNEAQ. The CDR3: CASSLVSTQYF. Here the CDR3 DNA reads TGTGCCAGCAGCTTAGTCAGTACCCAGTACTTC. Combining the CDR3 with reference TRBV7-8 and TRBJ2-5 gives the whole variable domain GAGVSQSPRYKVAKRGQDVALRCDPISGHVSLFWYQQALGQGPEFLTYFQNEAQLDKSGLPSDRFFAERPEGSVSTLKIQRTQQEDSAVYLCASSLVSTQYFGPGTRLLVL.

V usage is TRBV30 and J usage is TRBJ2-3; TRBD1 is a possible D gene (6 bases). Trimming stripped 0 bases from V and 2 bases from J, with 15 bases between. The CDR3 has 16 amino acids. CDR1 is GTSNPN, CDR2 SVGIG, per germline (reference sequence). The CDR3 reads CAWSVGGQTNTDTQYF. CDR3 sequence (DNA): TGTGCCTGGAGTGTAGGTGGACAGACGAACACAGATACGCAGTATTTT.

The chain is built from TRBV12-3 or TRBV12-4 and TRBJ1-2; D might be TRBD1 (5 bases). The CDR3 has 13 residues. Trimming removed 3 bases from V and 3 bases from J, with 8 bases in between. The chain's CDR3 is CASSFRGDYGYTF. The CDR3 DNA reads TGTGCCAGCAGTTTTCGGGGGGACTATGGCTACACCTTC.

This chain uses TRBV5-8 with TRBJ2-3, with a tentative D call TRBD2 (5 bases). V lost 1 base, J lost 6 bases, and 12 bases lay in between. The CDR3 extends over 14 amino acids. Germline V gene sequence: CDR1 SGHTS, CDR2 YDEGEE. The CDR3 loop is CASSLSGNSDTQYF. In nucleotides, the CDR3 is TGTGCCAGCAGCTTGTCGGGGAATTCGGATACGCAGTATTTT.

The rearrangement uses TRBV28 and TRBJ1-2; D possibly corresponds to TRBD1 (6 bases). The V gene lost 5 bases and the J gene lost 4 bases, with 14 bases spanning the gap. The CDR3 length is 14 residues. CDR1 is MDHEN and CDR2 is SYDVKM in the germline V gene. CDR3: CASSPGDTSYGYTF. As DNA, the CDR3 is TGTGCCAGCAGTCCCGGGGACACGAGCTATGGCTACACCTTC.

This rearrangement joins TRBV4-1 to TRBJ1-2; the match to TRBD1 covers 9 bases. This CDR3 contains 15 residues. CDR1 and CDR2 (germline): MGHRA, YSYEKL. J was trimmed by 4 bases and V by 1 base; bases with no gene match: 4. The CDR3 nucleotides read TGCGCCAGCAGCCAAGGGACAGGGGTCAGCTATGGCTACACCTTC. Translating it yields CASSQGTGVSYGYTF.